The clone carrying this T cell receptor beta chain was recorded at least ten times. The target antigen is unknown. Time point given: newly diagnosed GD, antithyroid drugs for less than 3 months. RNA from PBMCs was the source of the TCR library. This specimen comes from a study of regulatory T cells in long-lasting Graves disease. Study-level background: Under 3 months of antithyroid drugs had been taken by newly diagnosed Graves' patients.

Building the TCR beta libraries relied on iRepertoire HTBI primers, and CDR3 regions underwent Arm-PCR. TCRdb passed the multiplex PCR reads through MiXCR, listing each CDR3 protein once. Of 550,000 to 700,000 distinct CDR3 sequences listed, roughly 16% are singletons. Regarding the study as a whole: Relative to newly diagnosed Graves' patients, persistent ones had lower TCR diversity.

In addition, the sample was reused for a study of T cells in Graves' hyperthyroidism and ophthalmopathy. That work adds: HTBI primers were used for first-round RT-PCR of the TCR CDR3.

The sequences come from peripheral blood mononuclear cells (PBMCs), collected at new diagnosis, from a patient treated with antithyroid drugs. The clonotype originates from a man between 18 and 35 years old with Graves disease.

CDR3 sequence reads: CASSLVLRTYNEQFF. In DNA form, the CDR3 reads TGTGCCAGCAGCTTAGTTTTGCGGACCTACAATGAGCAGTTCTTC. This chain joins TRBV11-2 and TRBJ2-1; D is undetermined. CDR1 and CDR2 (germline): SGHAT, FQNNGV. CDR3 size: 15 residues. V lost 1 base, J lost 2 bases, and 9 bases lay in between.